The 24 T cell receptor beta chains in this list originate from one sample, sequenced in a study of T cells in women clearing cervical HPV infection (dated by TCRdb to 2017 to 2018). The receptor library was made with the immunoSEQ multiplex PCR assay. Here the immuneACCESS table is served through TCRdb, limited to in-frame sequences with V and J called. Missing clones are a known gap in these copies; in checked studies unresolved V genes cover under half, and the rest lacks a known reason. The sample table holds 20,000 to 30,000 clones. Of the sample, about 5.5% is held by the ten largest clones. Sample: blood buffy coat. The receptors originated from a woman aged 18 to 69 with a cervical HPV16 infection that either progressed to CIN3+ or cleared (not recorded which).

To note about this clone: The CDR3 end lies 3 residues beyond the end of the read and is filled in from the germline J gene. Other DNA sequences in this specimen translate into the identical CDR3. The chain joins TRBV7-3 to TRBJ2-1, with TRBD1 matching 8 bases. V lost 4 bases and J lost 5; bases outside the gene matches: 7. The CDR3 loop spans 15 amino acids. CDR1 and CDR2 from the germline V gene are SGHTA and FQGTGA. The DNA read from the CDR3 is TGTGCCAGCAGCTCTATGGACAGGGCTGACAATGAG. This codes for CASSSMDRADNE. The whole CDR3 sequence reads CASSSMDRADNEQFF.

In the case of this clone: The CDR3 end falls 3 residues outside the read, so it is completed with the germline J gene. This rearrangement joins TRBV7-9 to TRBJ2-4; TRBD1 agrees at 8 bases. J was trimmed by 3 bases and V by 4 bases; bases with no gene match: 2. The CDR3 totals 14 residues. CDR1 SEHNR and CDR2 FQNEAQ come from the germline V gene (reference sequence). The sequenced CDR3 bases are TGTGCCAGCAGCTGGGACAGGATCAAAAACATT. It yields the protein CASSWDRIKNI. The entire CDR3 reads CASSWDRIKNIQYF.

Of note for this clone: The observed sequence ends 3 residues before the CDR3 terminus, with the missing tail filled in from the germline J gene. This chain connects TRBV7-9 to TRBJ2-1, with D possibly matching TRBD1 (5 bases). The ends were cut back, 6 bases at V and 7 bases at J, with 13 bases in the middle. CDR1 is SEHNR, CDR2 FQNEAQ, per germline (reference sequence). The CDR3 totals 13 residues. CDR3 sequence: CASRLLQGNEQFF. Incomplete CDR3 DNA: TGTGCCAGCAGACTCTTGCAGGGTAATGAG.

About this clone: At one end the junction does not follow the germline gene, possibly because of a read error. The read terminates 3 residues before the CDR3 end, so the remaining end is supplied by the germline J gene. This sample also contains other DNA sequences that code for the same CDR3. This chain connects TRBV7-9 to TRBJ1-3, with TRBD1 matching 7 bases. CDR1 is SEHNR, CDR2 FQNEAQ, per germline (reference sequence). This CDR3 has 15 residues. CDR3 bases read: TGTGCCAGCAGCTCGGACAGGAACTCTGGAAACACT. Translated, it gives CASSSDRNSGNT. The whole CDR3 protein is CASSSDRNSGNTIYF.

With regard to this clone: The read is 3 residues too short to cover the CDR3 end, so that end is filled in from the germline J gene. The rearrangement links TRBV7-3 to TRBJ2-4, with 7 bases fitting TRBD2. CDR3 length: 15 amino acids. Germline V CDR1 and CDR2: SGHTA, FQGTGA. The DNA read from the CDR3 is TGTGCCAGCAGCTTAAGGATGAGGCACCCGGGGGGT. It is translated as CASSLRMRHPGG. The full CDR3 protein is CASSLRMRHPGGQYF.

In the case of this clone: The read terminates 3 residues ahead of where the CDR3 ends, so the germline J gene completes it. This rearrangement joins TRBV7-3 to TRBJ2-3; D might be TRBD1 (6 bases). V lost 1 base to trimming and J lost 2 bases, with 10 bases between them. The germline gives CDR1 SGHTA, CDR2 FQGTGA. The CDR3 extends over 15 amino acids. CDR3: CASSLMGTTTDTQYF. Partial CDR3 DNA: TGTGCCAGCAGCTTAATGGGGACAACCACAGATACG.

As for this clone: Coverage ceases 3 residues before the CDR3 finishes, and the germline J gene fills in the end. The chain carries TRBV3-1 (or the pseudogene TRBV3-2) and TRBJ2-1; 10 bases agree with TRBD2. CDR3 length equals 17 residues. Germline V gene lookup returns CDR1 LGHDT and CDR2 YNNKEL (reference sequence). With 3 bases clipped from V and 0 bases from J, the junction kept 5 bases outside the gene matches. CDR3 amino acids: CASSQASGRLSYNEQFF. The CDR3 bases that were read are TGTGCCAGCAGCCAGGCTAGCGGGAGACTCTCCTACAATGAG.

Partial CDR3 DNA: TGCGCCAGCAGCTTGAGGGGCGCAGATACG. Translating it yields CASSLRGADT. From start to end, the CDR3 is CASSLRGADTQYF. The chain is built from TRBV5-1 and TRBJ2-3; D is possibly TRBD1 (5 bases). The read ends 3 residues before the CDR3 terminus; that terminus is restored from the germline J gene. CDR3 size: 13 residues. Germline values: CDR1 SGHRS, CDR2 YFSETQ. With 1 base removed from V and 4 bases from J, the gap between germline ends came to 7 bases.

In regard to this clone: The sequence runs out 3 residues before the end of the CDR3; the remainder is reconstructed from the germline J gene. This chain connects TRBV7-9 to TRBJ1-1; 9 positions agree with TRBD1. This CDR3 comprises 13 residues. The germline V gene has CDR1 SEHNR and CDR2 FQNEAQ (reference sequence). Trimming cost V 4 bases and J 3 bases; bases outside gene matches: 0. CDR3 region: CASSWTGDTEAFF. The DNA read from the CDR3 is TGTGCCAGCAGCTGGACAGGGGACACTGAA.

With respect to this clone: The DNA ends 3 residues before the CDR3 does, and the rest of the CDR3 is filled in from the germline J gene. The V and J genes are TRBV6-2 or TRBV6-3 and TRBJ2-5; 7 bases map to TRBD2. CDR3 length equals 16 residues. Germline CDR1 is MNHEY and CDR2 is SVGEGT. With V trimmed by 5 bases and J by 3 bases, 12 bases remained unmatched. CDR3: CASSPHSGAKKETQYF. The covered CDR3 bases are TGTGCCAGCAGTCCGCACAGCGGGGCAAAAAAAGAGACC.

A word on this clone: Read coverage stops 3 residues before the CDR3 terminus; the germline J gene supplies the remainder. V and J are TRBV7-9 and TRBJ2-7; a possible D gene is TRBD2 (5 bases). Germline loops: CDR1 SEHNR, CDR2 FQNEAQ (reference sequence). The CDR3 length is 15 residues. V lost 2 bases, J lost 5 bases, and 16 bases lay in between. CDR3 sequence reads: CASSLRPGYLHEQYF. The sequenced CDR3 bases are TGTGCCAGCAGCTTACGGCCGGGGTATCTCCACGAG.

As to this clone: The CDR3 is cut off 3 residues early in the read; its end comes from the germline J gene. The chain employs TRBV19 and TRBJ1-1, with TRBD1 identical over 7 bases. The CDR3 is made up of 12 amino acids. Germline values: CDR1 LNHDA, CDR2 SQIVND (reference sequence). CDR3 residues: CASTFYRGKAFF. Incomplete CDR3 DNA: TGTGCCAGTACCTTCTACAGGGGTAAA.

As to this clone: The CDR3 end is not reached by the read, which stops 3 residues before it; the germline J gene fills it in. This chain links TRBV29-1 with TRBJ2-2, with 7 nucleotides matching TRBD2. V lost 6 bases and J lost 3; bases outside the gene matches: 10. The CDR3 is made up of 15 amino acids. Germline V gives CDR1 SQVTM, CDR2 ANQGSEA. The sequenced part of the CDR3 DNA is TGCAGCGTCTCCAGCGGGGACTGGGACACCGGGGAG. Its protein product is CSVSSGDWDTGE. The CDR3 reads in full as CSVSSGDWDTGELFF.

A note on this clone: The read ends 3 residues early relative to the CDR3; the germline J gene fills the gap. The J gene is TRBJ2-3, the V gene TRBV18; D remains ambiguous. The germline V and J ends were trimmed by 4 bases and 0 bases, with 5 bases remaining between them. The CDR3 length is 13 residues. CDR1 is KGHSH, CDR2 LQKENI, per germline. The covered CDR3 bases are TGTGCCAGCTCACAGGGTAGCACAGATACG. Translating it yields CASSQGSTDT. The entire CDR3 reads CASSQGSTDTQYF.

Note on this clone: Sequencing ends 3 residues short of the CDR3 end; the germline J gene provides the rest. V usage is TRBV20-1 and J usage is TRBJ2-5; D gene uncertain. This CDR3 region has 15 residues. The germline V gene has CDR1 DFQATT and CDR2 SNEGSKA (reference sequence). Trimming pared 1 base from V and 5 bases from J, leaving 17 bases between. CDR3 DNA (partial): TGCAGTGCTAGAGGGGTCTGGGTGGGCTGGGAGACC. Translation: CSARGVWVGWET. The whole CDR3 is CSARGVWVGWETQYF.

The part of the CDR3 DNA that was read is TGTGCCTGGAGTGAAACCAGGTATAATTCACCC. It yields the protein CAWSETRYNSP. The entire CDR3 protein is CAWSETRYNSPLHF. V gene TRBV30 combines with J gene TRBJ1-6; unclear D gene. The observed sequence ends 3 residues before the CDR3 terminus, with the missing tail filled in from the germline J gene. There are 14 residues in the CDR3. Trimming took off 1 base at V and 4 bases at J, with 8 bases between the two ends. Germline V lookup: CDR1 GTSNPN, CDR2 SVGIG (reference sequence). The variable domain in full, completed from reference TRBV30 and TRBJ1-6, reads SQTIHQWPATLVQPVGSPLSLECTVEGTSNPNLYWYRQAAGRGLQLLFYSVGIGQISSEVPQNLSASRPQDRQFILSSKKLLLSDSGFYLCAWSETRYNSPLHFGNGTRLTVT.

Details on this clone: The read finishes 3 residues shy of the CDR3 end, and the germline J gene is used to complete it. The genes are TRBV18 and TRBJ2-3; the match to TRBD2 covers 9 bases. This CDR3 spans 17 amino acids. The germline V gene has CDR1 KGHSH and CDR2 LQKENI. J was trimmed by 4 bases and V by 3 bases; bases with no gene match: 11. Incomplete CDR3 DNA: TGTGCCAGCTCACCCACTAGCGGGTCGCGGGGTGCAGATACG. Its translation is CASSPTSGSRGADT. The full-length CDR3 reads as CASSPTSGSRGADTQYF.

Note on this clone: Sequence at one end of the junction differs from germline and may be a read error. Read data end 3 residues before the CDR3 end; the end is taken from the germline J gene. This sequence joins TRBV2 and TRBJ2-5; 9 nucleotides agree with TRBD2. CDR3 length: 18 residues. Germline V gives CDR1 SNHLY, CDR2 FYNNEI. CDR3 in amino acids: CASSTSGQRGNYQGTQYF. The DNA read from the CDR3 is TGTGCCAGCAGTACTAGCGGGCAACGAGGGAATTACCAAGGGACC. Combining the CDR3 with reference TRBV2 and TRBJ2-5 gives the whole variable domain EPEVTQTPSHQVTQMGQEVILRCVPISNHLYFYWYRQILGQKVEFLVSFYNNEISEKSEIFDDQFSVERPDGSNFTLKIRSTKLEDSAMYFCASSTSGQRGNYQGTQYFGPGTRLLVL.

With regard to this clone: The missing CDR3 end, 3 residues past where the read stops, is filled in from the germline J gene. The V and J genes are TRBV7-9 and TRBJ2-1, with D perhaps matching TRBD1 (5 bases). CDR1 is SEHNR, CDR2 FQNEAQ, per germline (reference sequence). V lost 5 bases and J lost 6, with 8 bases in between. CDR3 length: 12 amino acids. CDR3 sequence reads: CASSLGANEQFF. The DNA read from the CDR3 is TGTGCCAGCAGCCTTGGGGCCAATGAG.

As for this clone: The CDR3 end is not reached by the read, which stops 3 residues before it; the germline J gene fills it in. The genes are TRBV7-8 and TRBJ1-2; D is possibly TRBD1 (5 bases). Germline lookup yields CDR1 SGHVS and CDR2 FQNEAQ. The CDR3 covers 14 residues. V was clipped by 2 bases and J by 2 bases, with 9 bases between them. The sequenced part of the CDR3 DNA is TGTGCCAGCAGCTTATTTTCAGGGAACTATGGC. This codes for CASSLFSGNYG. The CDR3 in its entirety is CASSLFSGNYGYTF.

A remark on this clone: The missing CDR3 end, 3 residues past where the read stops, is filled in from the germline J gene. V gene TRBV5-1 combines with J gene TRBJ2-1; the match to TRBD2 covers 10 bases. CDR1 is SGHRS and CDR2 is YFSETQ in the germline V gene. Germline trimming cut 1 base from V and 1 base from J; bases unmatched to any gene: 5. CDR3 length: 17 amino acids. The part of the CDR3 DNA that was read is TGCGCCAGCAGCTTGAGAGCGGGAGGGCCGTCCTACAATGAG. Translated: CASSLRAGGPSYNE. The complete CDR3 reads CASSLRAGGPSYNEQFF.

Regarding this clone: The read terminates 3 residues before the CDR3 end, so the remaining end is supplied by the germline J gene. This chain links TRBV20-1 with TRBJ2-1; 8 bases are a match to TRBD1. CDR3 size: 15 residues. Germline V lookup: CDR1 DFQATT, CDR2 SNEGSKA (reference sequence). V trimming: 1 base; J trimming: 0 bases; junction bases outside the gene matches: 2. The sequenced CDR3 bases are TGCAGTGCTAGAGGGACAGGGCTCTCCTACAATGAG. Translated, it gives CSARGTGLSYNE. From start to end, the CDR3 is CSARGTGLSYNEQFF.

CDR3 bases read: TGCGCCAGCAGCTTGGGTAGACTAGCGGGAGACGAGACC. Translated: CASSLGRLAGDET. The whole CDR3 region reads CASSLGRLAGDETQYF. This rearrangement joins TRBV5-1 to TRBJ2-5, with 12 nucleotides matching TRBD2. The read is 3 residues too short to cover the CDR3 end, so that end is filled in from the germline J gene. The CDR3 sequence is 16 residues long. Germline-derived CDR1 and CDR2 are SGHRS and YFSETQ. The V segment lost 0 bases and the J segment 5 bases; nucleotides outside the gene matches: 5.

With respect to this clone: The read ends 3 residues shy of where the CDR3 ends; the end is completed using the germline J gene. The chain couples TRBV20-1 to TRBJ2-5, with 16 bases that match TRBD2. The CDR3 is 17 amino acids. CDR1 is DFQATT and CDR2 is SNEGSKA in the germline V gene (reference sequence). Trimming cost V 5 bases and J 5 bases; bases outside gene matches: 11. The CDR3 bases that were read are TGCAGTGCTCCCCCCCCGGGACTAGCGGGGGGGTTGGAGACC. It codes for CSAPPPGLAGGLET. The CDR3 as a whole reads CSAPPPGLAGGLETQYF.